This T cell receptor beta chain appears in the sequencing data of a study of T cells in Graves' hyperthyroidism and ophthalmopathy. Many counts were recorded for this clonotype. Deletions cut 3 bases from V and 9 bases from J, with 15 bases between. Germline CDR1 GTSNPN, CDR2 SVGIG (reference sequence). This CDR3 spans 13 amino acids. Researchers took RNA transcripts and amplified the TCR beta CDR3 regions from them. RT-PCR in the first round (using the HTBI primer set) targeted the TCR CDR3. Each CDR3 protein gets one entry after TCRdb re-called the multiplex PCR reads with MiXCR. The sample shows fewer than 850,000 distinct CDR3 sequences, about 18% of them seen only once.

J is TRBJ2-1 and V is TRBV30, with D uncertain. Material for sequencing was blood. The receptor comes from a man aged 45-65 years with Graves' hyperthyroidism. CDR3 region: CAWREDGPSEQFF. CDR3 in DNA: TGTGCCTGGAGAGAGGACGGCCCCTCTGAGCAGTTCTTC.